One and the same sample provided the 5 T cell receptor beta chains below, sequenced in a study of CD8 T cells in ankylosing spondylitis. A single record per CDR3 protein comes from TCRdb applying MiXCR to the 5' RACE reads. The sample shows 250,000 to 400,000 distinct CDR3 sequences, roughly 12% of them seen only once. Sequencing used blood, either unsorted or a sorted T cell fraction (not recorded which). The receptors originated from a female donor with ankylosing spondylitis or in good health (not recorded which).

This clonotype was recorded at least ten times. The CDR3 DNA is TGCGCCAGCAGCTTCCCCATGGTAAATGAGCAGTTCTTC. Translating gives CASSFPMVNEQFF. The V and J genes are TRBV5-1 and TRBJ2-1; D not resolved. With 2 bases removed from V and 7 bases from J, the gap between germline ends came to 10 bases. Germline assignment: CDR1 SGHRS and CDR2 YFSETQ. The CDR3 runs to 13 residues. The whole variable domain, filled in from reference TRBV5-1 and TRBJ2-1, reads KAGVTQTPRYLIKTRGQQVTLSCSPISGHRSVSWYQQTPGQGLQFLFEYFSETQRNKGNFPGRFSGRQFSNSRSEMNVSTLELGDSALYLCASSFPMVNEQFFGPGTRLTVL.

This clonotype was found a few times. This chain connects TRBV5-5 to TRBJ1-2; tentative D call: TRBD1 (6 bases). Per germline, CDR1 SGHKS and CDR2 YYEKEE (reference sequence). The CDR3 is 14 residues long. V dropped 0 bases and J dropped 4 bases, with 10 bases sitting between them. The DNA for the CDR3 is TGTGCCAGCAGCTTGGATGGCAGGGGCTATGGCTACACCTTC. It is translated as CASSLDGRGYGYTF.

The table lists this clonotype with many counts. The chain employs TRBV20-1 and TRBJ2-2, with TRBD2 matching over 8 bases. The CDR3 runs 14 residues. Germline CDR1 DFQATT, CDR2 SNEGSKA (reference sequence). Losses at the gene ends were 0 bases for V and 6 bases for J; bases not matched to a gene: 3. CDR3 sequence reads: CSARDGTRAGELFF. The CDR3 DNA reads TGCAGTGCTAGAGATGGGACTAGGGCCGGGGAGCTGTTTTTT.

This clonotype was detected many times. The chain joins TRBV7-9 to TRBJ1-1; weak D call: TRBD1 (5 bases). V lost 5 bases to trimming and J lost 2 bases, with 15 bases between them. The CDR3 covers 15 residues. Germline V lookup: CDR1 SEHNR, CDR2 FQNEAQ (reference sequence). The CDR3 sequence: CASSPQGFSNTEAFF. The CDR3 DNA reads TGTGCCAGCAGCCCCCAGGGCTTTTCAAACACTGAAGCTTTCTTT.

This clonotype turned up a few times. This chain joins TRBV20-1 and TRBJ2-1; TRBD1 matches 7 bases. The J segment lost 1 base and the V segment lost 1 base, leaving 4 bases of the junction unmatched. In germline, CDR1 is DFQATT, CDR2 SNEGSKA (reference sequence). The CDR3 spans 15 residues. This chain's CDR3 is CSARGGTASYNEQFF. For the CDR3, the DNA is TGCAGTGCTAGAGGTGGGACAGCGTCCTACAATGAGCAGTTCTTC.